The rows below give T cell receptor beta chains drawn from one sample of a study of long-term antiretroviral therapy in people with HIV. TCRdb's table, derived via immunoSEQ multiplex PCR, lists solely in-frame clones and lacks some. The repertoire consists of about 40,000 clones, with less than 90% occurring once and the leading ten covering 6.2%. Here the sequenced sample was unsorted PBMCs, taken 1 year after starting antiretroviral therapy. The receptors derive from a man aged 18-30 years with HIV. The CDR3 runs from the conserved cysteine through the conserved F or W. Each record gives: clone size, V gene, J gene, D gene, CDR3 DNA, CDR3 protein. A D gene is named only where the DNA matches it firmly. Clone size is shown for a subset of rows, as once, few, many or a class of expanded clone.

clone size: .
V gene: TRBV15
J gene: TRBJ2-7
D gene: .
CDR3 DNA: TGTGCCACCAGCAGTTCCTCTGGAGCCTACGAGCAGTACTTC
CDR3 protein: CATSSSSGAYEQYF

clone size: .
V gene: TRBV6-6
J gene: TRBJ2-2
D gene: .
CDR3 DNA: TGTGCCAGCAGTTACAGTTTCCGGACAGACACCGGGGAGCTGTTTTTT
CDR3 protein: CASSYSFRTDTGELFF

clone size: .
V gene: TRBV13
J gene: TRBJ2-7
D gene: .
CDR3 DNA: TGTGCCAGCAGCTTAGGGGCTTACGAGCAGTACTTC
CDR3 protein: CASSLGAYEQYF

clone size: .
V gene: TRBV19
J gene: TRBJ1-1
D gene: .
CDR3 DNA: TGTGCCAGTACCGAGACAGGCTACACTGAAGCTTTCTTT
CDR3 protein: CASTETGYTEAFF

clone size: .
V gene: TRBV10-3
J gene: TRBJ2-2
D gene: .
CDR3 DNA: TGTGCCATCAGTGGCCCGGACGGCACCGGGGAGCTGTTTTTT
CDR3 protein: CAISGPDGTGELFF

clone size: .
V gene: TRBV28
J gene: TRBJ2-7
D gene: TRBD1
CDR3 DNA: TGTGCCAGCAGTTTCCGGGACAGGGTCTACGAGCAGTACTTC
CDR3 protein: CASSFRDRVYEQYF

clone size: .
V gene: TRBV2
J gene: TRBJ2-6
D gene: TRBD1
CDR3 DNA: TGTGCCAGCGACAGGGGACATCCCCCACACGGGGCCAACGTCCTGACTTTC
CDR3 protein: CASDRGHPPHGANVLTF

clone size: once
V gene: TRBV14
J gene: TRBJ2-6
D gene: .
CDR3 DNA: TGTGCCAGCAGCCAAGAGGGACGGGAGAACGGGGCCAACGTCCTGACTTTC
CDR3 protein: CASSQEGRENGANVLTF

clone size: .
V gene: TRBV12-5
J gene: TRBJ1-1
D gene: .
CDR3 DNA: TGTGCTAGTGGTTGGGGTGAAGCTTTCTTT
CDR3 protein: CASGWGEAFF

clone size: .
V gene: TRBV7-7
J gene: TRBJ2-1
D gene: TRBD2
CDR3 DNA: TGTGCTAGCAGCTCGGGACTAGCGGGAGGGAATGAGCAGTTCTTC
CDR3 protein: CASSSGLAGGNEQFF

clone size: few
V gene: TRBV19
J gene: TRBJ2-7
D gene: .
CDR3 DNA: TGTGCCAGTAGTATGGGGGTAGCCTACGAGCAGTACTTC
CDR3 protein: CASSMGVAYEQYF

clone size: .
V gene: TRBV7-3
J gene: TRBJ2-2
D gene: .
CDR3 DNA: TGTGCCAGCAGCTTAGGCACGAACACCGGGGAGCTGTTTTTT
CDR3 protein: CASSLGTNTGELFF

clone size: .
V gene: TRBV18
J gene: TRBJ2-3
D gene: .
CDR3 DNA: TGTGCCAGCTCACCACCGTCACTGAGCACAGATACGCAGTATTTT
CDR3 protein: CASSPPSLSTDTQYF

clone size: .
V gene: TRBV5-1
J gene: TRBJ2-7
D gene: TRBD1
CDR3 DNA: TGCGCCAGCAGCAACGGACAGGCTCCCTACGAGCAGTACTTC
CDR3 protein: CASSNGQAPYEQYF

clone size: .
V gene: TRBV27
J gene: TRBJ2-7
D gene: .
CDR3 DNA: TGTGCCAGCAGTTTATCGGAAGGAGGCTACGAGCAGTACTTC
CDR3 protein: CASSLSEGGYEQYF

clone size: once
V gene: TRBV9
J gene: TRBJ2-7
D gene: TRBD1
CDR3 DNA: TGTGCCAGCAGCTCCCGACAGGGATCCTACGAGCAGTACTTC
CDR3 protein: CASSSRQGSYEQYF

clone size: .
V gene: TRBV28
J gene: TRBJ2-3
D gene: TRBD2
CDR3 DNA: TGTGCCAGCAGCCTTAGCGGGAGGACAGATACGCAGTATTTT
CDR3 protein: CASSLSGRTDTQYF

clone size: once
V gene: TRBV28
J gene: TRBJ2-1
D gene: TRBD1
CDR3 DNA: TGTGCCAGCAGTTTGGGGACAGAAAATGAGCAGTTCTTC
CDR3 protein: CASSLGTENEQFF

clone size: .
V gene: TRBV7-9
J gene: TRBJ1-4
D gene: .
CDR3 DNA: TGTGCCAGCAGCTTGGTCCAGGGGAAACTGTTTTTT
CDR3 protein: CASSLVQGKLFF

clone size: few
V gene: TRBV19
J gene: TRBJ1-5
D gene: TRBD1
CDR3 DNA: TGTGCCAGTAGTGTGGGACAGCTAAATCAGCCCCAGCATTTT
CDR3 protein: CASSVGQLNQPQHF

clone size: .
V gene: TRBV6-1
J gene: TRBJ1-6
D gene: TRBD1
CDR3 DNA: TGTGCCAGCAGCACAGGGGATAATTCACCCCTCCACTTT
CDR3 protein: CASSTGDNSPLHF

clone size: .
V gene: TRBV28
J gene: TRBJ2-1
D gene: TRBD1
CDR3 DNA: TGTGCCAGCAGGTCCATGGGACAGGGGGCGCCGATTTTGTTCTTC
CDR3 protein: CASRSMGQGAPILFF

clone size: .
V gene: TRBV12-5
J gene: TRBJ1-3
D gene: .
CDR3 DNA: TGTGCTAGTGGGACTCCGACAGTCCTAGCTGTGGGGTCCTCTGGAAACACCATATATTTT
CDR3 protein: CASGTPTVLAVGSSGNTIYF

clone size: .
V gene: TRBV6-5
J gene: TRBJ1-1
D gene: .
CDR3 DNA: TGTGCCAGCAGTTACTCGGAAAAGGCGAACACTGAAGCTTTCTTT
CDR3 protein: CASSYSEKANTEAFF

clone size: .
V gene: TRBV4-1
J gene: TRBJ1-2
D gene: TRBD1
CDR3 DNA: TGCGCCAGCAGCCGCCGGGACAGGGTCTATGGCTACACCTTC
CDR3 protein: CASSRRDRVYGYTF

clone size: .
V gene: TRBV19
J gene: TRBJ1-2
D gene: .
CDR3 DNA: TGTGCCAGTAGTATACCAGGAGGCTACACCTTC
CDR3 protein: CASSIPGGYTF

clone size: .
V gene: TRBV5-5
J gene: TRBJ1-1
D gene: .
CDR3 DNA: TGTGCCAGCAGCTCTCGGACAAGAAACACTGAAGCTTTCTTT
CDR3 protein: CASSSRTRNTEAFF

clone size: .
V gene: TRBV5-1
J gene: TRBJ1-2
D gene: .
CDR3 DNA: TGCGCCAGCAGCTTGGCGGGCAGGGGCCTTTTTGGCTACACCTTC
CDR3 protein: CASSLAGRGLFGYTF